The clone carrying this TCR beta chain was recorded a few times. Its antigen is unknown. This entry belongs to a study of blood T cells in healthy people across ages. Study results and limitations: Changes seen in expanded clonotypes were possibly confounded by donor CMV status left unknown. Observed TCR beta diversity per million T cells went down as age went up. This fall followed a roughly linear course with age.

The CDR3 has 15 residues. Germline V gene data show CDR1 as DFQATT and CDR2 as SNEGSKA (reference sequence). Between the trimmed V and J ends, which lost 6 bases and 5 bases, there was a span of 20 bases. A second PCR of 7 to 11 cycles used a sample-barcoded 5' primer and a J-beta primer mix. The template-switch adaptor, which had 12 random nucleotides, put a tag on each cDNA molecule. TCRdb re-called the 5' RACE reads with MiXCR, one entry per CDR3 protein. The table lists hundreds of thousands of distinct CDR3 sequences, 55% to 70% of them singletons, with about 20% in the top ten. Donors gave around 10 milliliters of peripheral blood apiece.

The chain combines TRBV20-1 with TRBJ2-1; tentative D call: TRBD1 (5 bases). The sample comprised blood. The receptor was derived from a man under 40 in good health. The CDR3 sequence is CSAPRPAGHDNEQFF. The CDR3 region has the DNA TGCAGTGCCCCAAGGCCGGCAGGGCATGACAATGAGCAGTTCTTC.